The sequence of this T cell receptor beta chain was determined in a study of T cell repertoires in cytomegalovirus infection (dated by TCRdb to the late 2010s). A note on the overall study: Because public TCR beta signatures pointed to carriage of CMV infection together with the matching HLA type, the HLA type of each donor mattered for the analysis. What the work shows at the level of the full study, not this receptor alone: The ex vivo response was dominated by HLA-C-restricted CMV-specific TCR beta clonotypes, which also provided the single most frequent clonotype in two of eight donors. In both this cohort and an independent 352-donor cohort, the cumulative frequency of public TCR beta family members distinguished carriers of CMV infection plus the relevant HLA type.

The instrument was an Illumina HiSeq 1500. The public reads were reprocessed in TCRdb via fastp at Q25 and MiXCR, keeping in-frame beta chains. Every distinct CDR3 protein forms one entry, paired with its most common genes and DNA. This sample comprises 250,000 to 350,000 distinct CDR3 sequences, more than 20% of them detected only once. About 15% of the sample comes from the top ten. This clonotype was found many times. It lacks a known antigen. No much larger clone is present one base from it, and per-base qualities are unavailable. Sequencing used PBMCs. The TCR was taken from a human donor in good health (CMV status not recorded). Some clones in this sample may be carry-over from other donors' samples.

The CDR3 is CASRIAGGETQYF. Read as DNA, the sequence is TGTGCCAGCAGAATAGCGGGAGGAGAGACCCAGTACTTC. The sequence links TRBV7-2 to TRBJ2-5; 10 bases in the junction line up with TRBD2. The cysteine opens and the phenylalanine closes a CDR3 of 13 amino acids. The only DNA kept is the CDR3, 39 bases in frame from the first base. CDR1 SGHTA and CDR2 FQGNSA are derived from the germline V gene. The junction shows trimming of 6 bases on V and 4 bases on J, and the gene matches do not reach 2 bases of it.